These 24 T cell receptor beta chains were all obtained from the same sample, sequenced in a study of cytomegalovirus exposure and HLA in healthy donors. The PCR ran on 60 Vbeta and 13 Jbeta primers. This table comes from immunoSEQ multiplex PCR, and its TCRdb copy is limited to in-frame clones, with some not included. This sample's clone table lists 150,000 to 250,000 clones. Sequencing was done on a sample of PBMCs. These receptors were obtained from a boy aged 5-17 years in good health and CMV-seronegative.

About this clone: The junction differs from germline at one of its ends, possibly a read error. The chain employs TRBV5-1 and TRBJ2-7, with 10 positions matching TRBD1. CDR1 and CDR2 (germline): SGHRS, YFSETQ. CDR3 length: 14 amino acids. CDR3 DNA sequence: TGCGCCAACAGCCGGGACAGGGGATATGGCGAGCAGTACTTC. Residues: CANSRDRGYGEQYF.

The chain uses TRBV5-7 and TRBJ1-2; 7 bases fit TRBD1. TRBV5-7 carries the ORF label, with uncertain function. V dropped 0 bases and J dropped 3; count of bases not matched to a gene: 8. The CDR3 covers 16 residues. The CDR3, as DNA: TGTGCCAGCAGCTTGGAAGGGGGCGGGTTGGACTATGGCTACACCTTC. Translated, it gives CASSLEGGGLDYGYTF.

J is TRBJ2-5 and V is TRBV5-1, with TRBD1 matching 11 bases. The CDR3 has 14 amino acids. Germline CDR1 and CDR2: SGHRS and YFSETQ. The V and J ends lost 2 bases and 5 bases, in that order; junction bases with no gene match: 2. The CDR3 loop is CASSFRDRGETQYF. In nucleotides, the CDR3 is TGCGCCAGCAGCTTCCGGGACAGGGGGGAGACCCAGTACTTC.

V usage is TRBV11-2 and J usage is TRBJ1-5; weak D call: TRBD1 (5 bases). Per germline, CDR1 SGHAT and CDR2 FQNNGV. Trimming removed 5 bases at V and 8 bases at J, with 16 bases between. This CDR3 has 14 amino acids. CDR3 sequence (DNA): TGTGCCAGCAGCCCCCAGGGCAGCCGCGAGCCCCAGCATTTT. It encodes CASSPQGSREPQHF.

V gene TRBV27 combines with J gene TRBJ2-7; weak D call: TRBD1 (6 bases). Germline V CDR1 and CDR2: MNHEY, SMNVEV (reference sequence). The CDR3 is made up of 19 amino acids. The V end was cut by 4 bases, the J end by 5 bases, with 30 bases between. CDR3 nucleotide sequence: TGTGCCAGCAGTTACGTCGGGGATTGGGGGCAGGGTGTTCGTAACGAGCAGTACTTC. It yields the protein CASSYVGDWGQGVRNEQYF.

J is TRBJ2-2 and V is TRBV19, with D possibly TRBD2 on 6 matching bases. The V end lost 8 bases, the J end lost 1 base, and 8 bases lay between the germline ends. CDR1 and CDR2 from the germline V gene are LNHDA and SQIVND (reference sequence). The CDR3 runs to 13 residues. The CDR3 coding sequence is TGTGCCAGTCTAGCGAAGAACACCGGGGAGCTGTTTTTT. Its translation is CASLAKNTGELFF.

The gene calls are TRBV6-5 and TRBJ1-2; possible D gene TRBD1, 6 bases. The ends were cut back, 0 bases at V and 4 bases at J, with 6 bases in the middle. This CDR3 contains 13 residues. The germline V gene has CDR1 MNHEY and CDR2 SVGAGI. The CDR3, as DNA: TGTGCCAGCAGTTACTCGGACAGCTATGGCTACACCTTC. It encodes CASSYSDSYGYTF.

The chain joins TRBV11-3 to TRBJ1-1, with 9 bases that match TRBD1. CDR1 and CDR2 from the germline V gene are SGHNT and YENEEA. This CDR3 is built from 14 residues. The V and J ends lost 3 bases and 6 bases, in that order; junction bases with no gene match: 5. CDR3 nucleotide sequence: TGTGCCAGCAGCTTGGGACAGGGTAGGCCTGAAGCTTTCTTT. Translated: CASSLGQGRPEAFF.

This chain joins TRBV5-1 and TRBJ1-1; perhaps TRBD1 as D (6 bases). This CDR3 has 17 amino acids. Per the germline V gene, CDR1 is SGHRS and CDR2 is YFSETQ. V shed 0 bases and J shed 1 base, with 16 bases lying between them. CDR3 residues: CASSLVLRGVGNTEAFF. The CDR3 DNA sequence: TGCGCCAGCAGCTTGGTACTCAGGGGAGTGGGGAACACTGAAGCTTTCTTT.

This chain uses TRBV5-1 with TRBJ2-3, with D unresolved. The V end lost 0 bases, the J end lost 1 base, and 9 bases lay between the germline ends. The length of the CDR3 is 15 residues. Germline CDR1 and CDR2: SGHRS and YFSETQ. The CDR3 reads CASSLGVRGTDTQYF. In DNA form, the CDR3 reads TGCGCCAGCAGCTTGGGTGTCCGAGGCACAGATACGCAGTATTTT.

This chain connects TRBV30 to TRBJ2-1, with TRBD2 as a possible D gene (7 bases). Trimming pared 0 bases from V and 11 bases from J, leaving 11 bases between. The CDR3 contains 12 residues. Looked up from germline, CDR1 is GTSNPN and CDR2 is SVGIG (reference sequence). The CDR3 nucleotides read TGTGCCTGGAGTGTGAGGGGGGGCCAGCAGTTCTTC. Translation: CAWSVRGGQQFF.

The V and J genes are TRBV5-1 and TRBJ2-2; D gene uncertain. CDR3 length: 14 amino acids. CDR1 and CDR2 (germline): SGHRS, YFSETQ. The V end was cut by 0 bases, the J end by 2 bases, with 5 bases between. The CDR3 loop is CASSLDSNTGELFF. CDR3 nucleotide sequence: TGCGCCAGCAGCTTGGACAGTAACACCGGGGAGCTGTTTTTT.

The CDR3: CSVEPKLNTEAFF. CDR3 nucleotide sequence: TGCAGCGTTGAGCCCAAGCTGAACACTGAAGCTTTCTTT. The chain links TRBV29-1 to TRBJ1-1; D not certain. The V gene's germline CDR1 is SQVTM and CDR2 ANQGSEA. The CDR3 is made up of 13 amino acids. Trimming removed 3 bases at V and 0 bases at J, with 8 bases between.

Comments on this clone: An end of the junction does not agree with germline; a read error may underlie this. The CDR3 reads CASGLFILGGEETQYF. CDR3 nucleotide sequence: TGTGCCAGCGGCTTATTTATATTGGGGGGGGAGGAGACCCAGTACTTC. The chain recombines TRBV7-9 with TRBJ2-5; 7 bases line up with TRBD2. CDR1 is SEHNR and CDR2 is FQNEAQ in the germline V gene (reference sequence). CDR3 length: 16 residues.

Here the CDR3 DNA reads TGCAGCGAGAGAACGGCAGATACGCAGTATTTT. Translated, it gives CSERTADTQYF. This sequence joins TRBV29-1 and TRBJ2-3; no clear D. V was trimmed by 7 bases and J by 4 bases, leaving 9 bases between them. Germline V gene lookup returns CDR1 SQVTM and CDR2 ANQGSEA. CDR3 length: 11 residues.

J is TRBJ2-7 and V is TRBV5-1; 9 bases map to TRBD2. Looked up from germline, CDR1 is SGHRS and CDR2 is YFSETQ. The CDR3 contains 14 residues. Trimming at V came to 5 bases and at J to 0 bases, leaving 3 bases not matched to a gene. The CDR3 sequence: CASSKRGDSYEQYF. The CDR3 bases are TGCGCCAGCAGTAAGCGGGGGGACTCCTACGAGCAGTACTTC. Using reference TRBV5-1 and TRBJ2-7 for the parts outside the CDR3, the full variable domain is KAGVTQTPRYLIKTRGQQVTLSCSPISGHRSVSWYQQTPGQGLQFLFEYFSETQRNKGNFPGRFSGRQFSNSRSEMNVSTLELGDSALYLCASSKRGDSYEQYFGPGTRLTVT.

V is TRBV6-1 and J is TRBJ2-5, with D tentatively TRBD1 (5 bases). The last part of the DNA fits TRBJ2-7 better; the J call may be wrong. Germline V CDR1 and CDR2: MNHNS, SASEGT. The CDR3 totals 14 residues. The CDR3 DNA reads as TGTGCCAGTCAAAAAGGGGCGGAAACCTACGAGCAGTACTTC. Protein sequence: CASQKGAETYEQYF.

V is TRBV7-9 and J is TRBJ1-1; weak D call: TRBD1 (5 bases). The germline V gene has CDR1 SEHNR and CDR2 FQNEAQ (reference sequence). This CDR3 region has 13 residues. Trimming stripped 5 bases from V and 5 bases from J, with 12 bases between. The CDR3, as DNA: TGTGCCAGCAGCCCCCGCAGGGAAACTGAAGCTTTCTTT. It is translated as CASSPRRETEAFF.

This chain joins TRBV5-8 and TRBJ1-1, with D perhaps TRBD1 (5 bases). Germline V gene data show CDR1 as SGHTS and CDR2 as YDEGEE. Trimming cost V 2 bases and J 7 bases, with 15 bases left between them. This CDR3 is built from 14 residues. This CDR3 is CASSFQPGVDEAFF. For the CDR3, the DNA is TGTGCCAGCAGCTTCCAACCGGGGGTGGATGAAGCTTTCTTT.

This chain connects TRBV4-3 to TRBJ2-2, with 10 bases matching TRBD2. The CDR3 is made up of 15 amino acids. V was pared by 2 bases and J by 6 bases, with 3 bases of the junction left unmatched. CDR1 LGHNA and CDR2 YSLEER come from the germline V gene. The CDR3 region is CASSQQSGGAGELFF. In nucleotides, the CDR3 is TGCGCCAGCAGCCAACAAAGCGGGGGGGCCGGGGAGCTGTTTTTT.

The chain employs TRBV6-9 and TRBJ1-1; 8 bases are a match to TRBD1. Germline V CDR1 and CDR2: MNHGY, SVAAGI. After removal of 9 bases from V and 3 bases from J, the junction contained 12 bases not matched to a gene. The CDR3 runs 15 residues. CDR3 bases: TGTGCCAGATCCTATCAGGGGGCAGAGGACACTGAAGCTTTCTTT. Its translation: CARSYQGAEDTEAFF.

This chain links TRBV5-4 with TRBJ2-3, with 8 bases identical to TRBD2. CDR3 size: 15 residues. CDR1 and CDR2 from the germline V gene are SGHNT and YYREEE (reference sequence). The J segment lost 1 base and the V segment lost 4 bases, leaving 5 bases of the junction unmatched. The CDR3 DNA reads TGTGCCAGCAGCAATCGGGGGGGCGGCACAGATACGCAGTATTTT. Translation gives CASSNRGGGTDTQYF.

The rearrangement uses TRBV5-6 and TRBJ2-2; possible D gene TRBD2, 7 bases. CDR1 and CDR2 (germline): SGHDT, YYEEEE. This CDR3 is 15 amino acids long. V shed 1 base and J shed 4 bases, with 11 bases lying between them. The CDR3 nucleotides are TGTGCCAGCAGCTTGAGGGGAGGGGGCACCGGGGAGCTGTTTTTT. Its protein product is CASSLRGGGTGELFF.

This chain links TRBV9 with TRBJ2-1; the match to TRBD2 covers 9 bases. CDR3 length: 17 residues. Looked up from germline, CDR1 is SGDLS and CDR2 is YYNGEE. Unmatched junction bases numbered 4, after V lost 0 bases and J lost 0 bases. DNA of the CDR3: TGTGCCAGCAGCGTAGCTCCACTAGCGGGCTCCTACAATGAGCAGTTCTTC. This sequence encodes CASSVAPLAGSYNEQFF.